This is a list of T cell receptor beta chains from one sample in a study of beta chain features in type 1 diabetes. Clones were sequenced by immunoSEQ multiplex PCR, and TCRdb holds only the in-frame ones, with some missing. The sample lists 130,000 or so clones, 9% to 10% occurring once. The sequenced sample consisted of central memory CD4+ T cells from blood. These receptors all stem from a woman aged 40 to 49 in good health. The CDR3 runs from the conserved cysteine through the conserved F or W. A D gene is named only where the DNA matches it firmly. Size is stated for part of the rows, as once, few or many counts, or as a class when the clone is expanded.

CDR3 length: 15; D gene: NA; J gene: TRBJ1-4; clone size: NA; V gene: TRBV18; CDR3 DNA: TGTGCCAGCTCACCCCGAGATGGGCCGAATGAAAAACTGTTTTTT; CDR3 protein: CASSPRDGPNEKLFF
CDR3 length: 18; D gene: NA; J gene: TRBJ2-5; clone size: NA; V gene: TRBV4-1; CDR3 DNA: TGCGCCAGCAGCCAAGGTGGGGTCGAGCTTCAACGGGGAGAGACCCAGTACTTC; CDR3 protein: CASSQGGVELQRGETQYF
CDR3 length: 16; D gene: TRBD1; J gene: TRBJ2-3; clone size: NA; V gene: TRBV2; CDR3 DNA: TGTGCCAGCAGTGAAGTTGGACAGGGTAACACAGATACGCAGTATTTT; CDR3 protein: CASSEVGQGNTDTQYF
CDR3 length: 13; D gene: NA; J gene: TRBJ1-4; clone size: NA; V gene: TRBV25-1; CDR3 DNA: TGTGCCAGCAGTGGAACTCCTAATGAAAAACTGTTTTTT; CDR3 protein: CASSGTPNEKLFF
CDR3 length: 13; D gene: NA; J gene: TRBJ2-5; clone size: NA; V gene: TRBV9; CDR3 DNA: TGTGCCAGCAGCGTAGCCACAGTGGGGACCCAGTACTTC; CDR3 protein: CASSVATVGTQYF
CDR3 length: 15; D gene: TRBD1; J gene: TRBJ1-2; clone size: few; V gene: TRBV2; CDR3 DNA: TGTGCCAGCAACGGACAGGGGGCATCTAACTATGGCTACACCTTC; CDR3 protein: CASNGQGASNYGYTF
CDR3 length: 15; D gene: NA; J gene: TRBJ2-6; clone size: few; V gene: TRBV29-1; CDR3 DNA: TGCAGCGTTGGAGGGCTTAGCTCTGGGGCCAACGTCCTGACTTTC; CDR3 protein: CSVGGLSSGANVLTF
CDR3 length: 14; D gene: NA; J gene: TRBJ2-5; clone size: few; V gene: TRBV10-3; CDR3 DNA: TGTGCCATCAGTGAGTCGGCGGGGCGGGAGACCCAGTACTTC; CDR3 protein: CAISESAGRETQYF
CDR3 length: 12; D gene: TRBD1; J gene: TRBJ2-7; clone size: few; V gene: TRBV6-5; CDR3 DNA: TGTGCCAGCAGCGGACAGGGGTACGAGCAGTACTTC; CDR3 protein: CASSGQGYEQYF
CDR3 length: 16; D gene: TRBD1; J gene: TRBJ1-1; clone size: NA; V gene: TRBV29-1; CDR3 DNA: TGCAGCTTCGACGGGACAGCACCGGGGATGAACACTGAAGCTTTCTTT; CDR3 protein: CSFDGTAPGMNTEAFF
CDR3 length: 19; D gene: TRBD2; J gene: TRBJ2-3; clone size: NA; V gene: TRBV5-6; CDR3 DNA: TGTGCCAGCAGCTTGGCCTATCCTCGACTAGCGATGAGCACAGATACGCAGTATTTT; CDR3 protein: CASSLAYPRLAMSTDTQYF
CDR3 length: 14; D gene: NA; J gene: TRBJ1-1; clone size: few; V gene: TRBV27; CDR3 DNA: TGTGCCAGCAGTTCCCCCGGAGGGAACACTGAAGCTTTCTTT; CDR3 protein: CASSSPGGNTEAFF
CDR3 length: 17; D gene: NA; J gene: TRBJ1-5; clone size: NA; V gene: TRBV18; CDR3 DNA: TGTGCCAGCTCCCTCGGACAGCGATACCCCCAAAGGCAGCCCCAGCATTTT; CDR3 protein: CASSLGQRYPQRQPQHF
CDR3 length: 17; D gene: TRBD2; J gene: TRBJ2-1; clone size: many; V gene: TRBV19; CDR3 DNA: TGTGCCAGTAGTTCGGGCAGGACTAGCGGGGGTTGGGATGAGCAGTTCTTC; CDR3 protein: CASSSGRTSGGWDEQFF
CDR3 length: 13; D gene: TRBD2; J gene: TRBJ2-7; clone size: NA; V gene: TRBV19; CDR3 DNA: TGTGCCAGTAGATCCAGCGGGGGCTACGAGCAGTACTTC; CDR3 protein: CASRSSGGYEQYF
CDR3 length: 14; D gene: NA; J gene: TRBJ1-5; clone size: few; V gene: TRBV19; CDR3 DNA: TGTGCCAGTAAAGGGGAATTTAGCAATCAGCCCCAGCATTTT; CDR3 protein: CASKGEFSNQPQHF
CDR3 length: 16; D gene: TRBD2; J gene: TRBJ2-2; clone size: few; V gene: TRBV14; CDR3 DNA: TGTGCCAGCAGCCAAGAGGGGGGGATCAACACCGGGGAGCTGTTTTTT; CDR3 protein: CASSQEGGINTGELFF
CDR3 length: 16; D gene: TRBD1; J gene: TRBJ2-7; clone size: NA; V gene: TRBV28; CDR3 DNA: TGTGCCAGCAGTTCCCCCGGGACAGGGCGGCCCTACGAGCAGTACTTC; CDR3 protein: CASSSPGTGRPYEQYF
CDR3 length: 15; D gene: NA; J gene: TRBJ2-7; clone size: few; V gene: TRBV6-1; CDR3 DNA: TGTGCCAGCAGTGAATCGACAGCGTCACCCTACGAGCAGTACTTC; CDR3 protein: CASSESTASPYEQYF
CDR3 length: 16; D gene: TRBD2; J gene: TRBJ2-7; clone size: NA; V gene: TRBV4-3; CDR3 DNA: TGCGCCAGCAGCCAAGTGATTGGCGGGGGAACCTACGAGCAGTACTTC; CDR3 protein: CASSQVIGGGTYEQYF
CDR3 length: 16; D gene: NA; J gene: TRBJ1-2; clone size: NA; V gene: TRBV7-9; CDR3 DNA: TGTGCCAGCAGCCGTGGCGGACAGCGCCTTAACTATGGCTACACCTTC; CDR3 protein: CASSRGGQRLNYGYTF
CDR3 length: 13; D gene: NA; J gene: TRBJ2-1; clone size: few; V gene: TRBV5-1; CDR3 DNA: TGCGCCAGCAGCTTGCCTGTAAACAATGAGCAGTTCTTC; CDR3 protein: CASSLPVNNEQFF
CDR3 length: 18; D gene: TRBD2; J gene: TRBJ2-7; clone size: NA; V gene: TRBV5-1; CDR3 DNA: TGCGCCAGCAGCCCTGGGACTAGCGGGGGGTCCAGCTCCTACGAGCAGTACTTC; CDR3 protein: CASSPGTSGGSSSYEQYF
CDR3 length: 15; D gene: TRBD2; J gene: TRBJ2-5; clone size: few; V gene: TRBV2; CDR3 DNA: TGTGCCAGCAGTGAGACTAGCGGGTCCCAAGAGACCCAGTACTTC; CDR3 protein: CASSETSGSQETQYF
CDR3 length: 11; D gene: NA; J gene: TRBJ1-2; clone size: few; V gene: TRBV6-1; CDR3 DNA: TGTGCCAGCAGCGGGTTTGCGGGCTACACCTTC; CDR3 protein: CASSGFAGYTF
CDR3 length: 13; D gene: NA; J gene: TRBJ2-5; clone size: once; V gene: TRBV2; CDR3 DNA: TGTGCCAGCACTGAACTAGTGCAAGAGACCCAGTACTTC; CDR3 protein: CASTELVQETQYF
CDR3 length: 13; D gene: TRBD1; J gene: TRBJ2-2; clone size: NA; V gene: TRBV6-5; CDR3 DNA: TGTGCCATCCGGGACAGGGACACCGGGGAGCTGTTTTTT; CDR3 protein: CAIRDRDTGELFF
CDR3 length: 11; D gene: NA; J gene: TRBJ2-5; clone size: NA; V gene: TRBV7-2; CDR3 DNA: TGTGCCAGCAGGGAGGAGGAGACCCAGTACTTC; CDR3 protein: CASREEETQYF
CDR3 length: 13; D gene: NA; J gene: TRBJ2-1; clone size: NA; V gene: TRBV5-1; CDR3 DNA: TGCGCCAGCAGCTTGGCCGGGTGGGATGAGCAGTTCTTC; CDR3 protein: CASSLAGWDEQFF
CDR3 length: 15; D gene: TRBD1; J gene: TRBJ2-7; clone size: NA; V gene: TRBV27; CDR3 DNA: TGTGCCAGCAGTTTATCGGACAGGGCCCTCCACGAGCAGTACTTC; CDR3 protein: CASSLSDRALHEQYF
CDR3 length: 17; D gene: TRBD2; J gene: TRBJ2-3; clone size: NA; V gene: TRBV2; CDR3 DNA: TGTGCCAGCAGTGAAGCCGGCGGGGGGGCCTTTTTGGATACGCAGTATTTT; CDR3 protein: CASSEAGGGAFLDTQYF
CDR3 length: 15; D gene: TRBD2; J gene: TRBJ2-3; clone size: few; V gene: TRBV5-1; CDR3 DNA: TGCGCCAGCAGCCCGGGGAGCGGGGTCACAGATACGCAGTATTTT; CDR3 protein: CASSPGSGVTDTQYF
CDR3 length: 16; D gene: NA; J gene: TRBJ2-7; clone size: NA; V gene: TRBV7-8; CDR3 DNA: TGTGCCAGCAGCGCGAGGGGGACTAAAGGGTCCCACGAGCAGTACTTC; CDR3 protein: CASSARGTKGSHEQYF
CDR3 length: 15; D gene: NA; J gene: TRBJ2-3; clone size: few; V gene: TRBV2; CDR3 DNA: TGTGCCAGCAGTGAGCAAAGGGGGGGCGCAGATACGCAGTATTTT; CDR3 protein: CASSEQRGGADTQYF
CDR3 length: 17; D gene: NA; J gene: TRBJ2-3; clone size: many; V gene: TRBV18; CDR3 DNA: TGTGCCAGCTCACCAATGGCAGTAGCGCAAATCACAGATACGCAGTATTTT; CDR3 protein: CASSPMAVAQITDTQYF